One T cell receptor beta chain is described in this entry. The V gene lost 5 bases and the J gene lost 7 bases, with 14 bases spanning the gap. The CDR3 consists of 13 residues. Per the authors' pipeline: Amplified reference gene primers provided the basis for estimating nucleated cell counts. This table comes from immunoSEQ multiplex PCR, and its TCRdb copy is limited to in-frame clones, with some not included. D and trimming were read from the DNA, whereas the V and J calls and clone size are those reported in that table. The sample records under 250,000 clones, approximately 87% being singletons. The sample comes from a study of blood T cell repertoires in COVID-19.

The chain has TRBV12-3 or TRBV12-4 and TRBJ1-2, with D tentatively TRBD1 (5 bases). Sequenced sample: peripheral blood. The sequence was obtained from a woman aged 70 to 79 with active or convalescent COVID-19. CDR3 sequence: CASSPPGHLGYTF. The CDR3 nucleotides are TGTGCCAGCAGTCCTCCTGGACATCTTGGCTACACCTTC.